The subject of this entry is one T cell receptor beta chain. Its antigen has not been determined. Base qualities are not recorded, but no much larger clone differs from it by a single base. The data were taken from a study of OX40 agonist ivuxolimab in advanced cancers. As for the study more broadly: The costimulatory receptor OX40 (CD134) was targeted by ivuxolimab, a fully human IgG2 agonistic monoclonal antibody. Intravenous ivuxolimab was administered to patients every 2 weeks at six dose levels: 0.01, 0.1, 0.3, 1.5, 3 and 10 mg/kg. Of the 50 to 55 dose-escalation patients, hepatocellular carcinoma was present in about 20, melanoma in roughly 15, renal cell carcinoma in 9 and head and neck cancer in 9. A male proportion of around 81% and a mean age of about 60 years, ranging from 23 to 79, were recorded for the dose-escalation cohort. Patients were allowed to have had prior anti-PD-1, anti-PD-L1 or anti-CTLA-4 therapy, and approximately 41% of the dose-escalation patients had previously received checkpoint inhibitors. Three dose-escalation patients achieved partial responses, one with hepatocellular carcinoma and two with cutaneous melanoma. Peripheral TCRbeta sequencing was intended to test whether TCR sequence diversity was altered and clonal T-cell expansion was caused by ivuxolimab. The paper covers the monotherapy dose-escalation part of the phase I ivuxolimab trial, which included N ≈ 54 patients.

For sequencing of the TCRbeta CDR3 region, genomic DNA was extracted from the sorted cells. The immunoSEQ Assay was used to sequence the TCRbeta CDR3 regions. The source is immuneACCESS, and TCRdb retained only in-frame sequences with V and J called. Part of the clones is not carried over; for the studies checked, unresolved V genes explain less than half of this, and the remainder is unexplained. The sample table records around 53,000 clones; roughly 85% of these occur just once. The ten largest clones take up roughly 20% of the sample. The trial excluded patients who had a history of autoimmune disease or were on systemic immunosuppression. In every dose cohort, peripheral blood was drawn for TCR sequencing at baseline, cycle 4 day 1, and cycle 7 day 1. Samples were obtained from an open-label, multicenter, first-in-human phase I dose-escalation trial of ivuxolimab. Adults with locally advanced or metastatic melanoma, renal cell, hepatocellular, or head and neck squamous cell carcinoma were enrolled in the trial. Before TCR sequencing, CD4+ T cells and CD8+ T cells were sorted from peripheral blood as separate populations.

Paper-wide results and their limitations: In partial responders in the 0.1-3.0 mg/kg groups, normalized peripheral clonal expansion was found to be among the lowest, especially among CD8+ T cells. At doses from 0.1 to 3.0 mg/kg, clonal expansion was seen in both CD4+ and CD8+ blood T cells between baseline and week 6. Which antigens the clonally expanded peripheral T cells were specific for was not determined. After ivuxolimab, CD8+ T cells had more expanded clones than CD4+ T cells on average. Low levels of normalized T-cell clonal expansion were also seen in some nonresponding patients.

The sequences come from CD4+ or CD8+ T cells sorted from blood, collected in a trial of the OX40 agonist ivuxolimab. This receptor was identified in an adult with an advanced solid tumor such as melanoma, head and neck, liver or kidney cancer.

The CDR3 sequence is CASSLSAYNEQFF. The DNA sequence reads TGTGCCAGCAGCTTATCAGCCTACAATGAGCAGTTCTTC. This receptor chain uses TRBV5-6 and TRBJ2-1; no D gene can be assigned with confidence. Including the terminal cysteine and phenylalanine, the CDR3 comprises 13 residues. Only the CDR3 DNA stays, 39 bases, in frame from base 1. From the germline V gene, CDR1 is SGHDT and CDR2 is YYEEEE. V is clipped by 2 bases and J by 2 bases, and the sequence between their germline boundaries is 5 bases long.